This TCR beta chain comes out of a study of monozygotic twins with inflammatory bowel disease. General study points: None of the different T cell subtypes could be distinguished from one another. Other individuals had fewer clonotypes in common with IBD patients than with healthy twins, especially with disease activity.

Each of TCRalpha and TCRbeta cDNA went through two nested PCRs, lasting 16 and 9 cycles. No DNA is given; TCRdb re-called the 5' RACE reads and lists each CDR3 protein once. The listing records about 380,000 distinct CDR3 sequences. Comments on this clonotype: Its antigen is unknown.

CDR3 length: 15 amino acids. Germline V gene lookup returns CDR1 DFQATT and CDR2 SNEGSKA (reference sequence). The rearrangement joins TRBV20-1 to TRBJ2-7; absent DNA, TCRdb's TRBD1 call cannot be checked. The sample taken for sequencing was blood. The TCR sequence derives from a human donor with ulcerative colitis or Crohn's disease, or a healthy co-twin of an affected twin (not recorded which). CDR3 loop: CSARDGTGRSYEQYF.